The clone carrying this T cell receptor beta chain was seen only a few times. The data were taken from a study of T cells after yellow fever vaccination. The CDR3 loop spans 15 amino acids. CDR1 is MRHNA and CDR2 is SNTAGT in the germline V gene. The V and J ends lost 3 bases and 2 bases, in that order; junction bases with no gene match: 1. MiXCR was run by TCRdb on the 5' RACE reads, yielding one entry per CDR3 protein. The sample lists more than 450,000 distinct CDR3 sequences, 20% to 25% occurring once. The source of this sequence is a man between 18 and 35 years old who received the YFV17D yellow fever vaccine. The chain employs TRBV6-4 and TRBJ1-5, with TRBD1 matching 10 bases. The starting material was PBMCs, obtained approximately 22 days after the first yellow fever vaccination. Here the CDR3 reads CASSEGTGGNQPQHF. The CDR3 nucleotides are TGTGCCAGCAGTGAAGGGACAGGGGGCAATCAGCCCCAGCATTTT.